Listed below are T cell receptor beta chains from one sample, sequenced in a study of CD8 T cells in ankylosing spondylitis. Via MiXCR, TCRdb re-called the 5' RACE reads, giving one row per CDR3 protein. The table records 200,000 to 250,000 distinct CDR3 sequences, about 16% of them present only once. The sample comprised blood, either unsorted or a sorted T cell fraction (not recorded which). These receptors all stem from a male donor with ankylosing spondylitis. CDR3s include the opening cysteine and the closing phenylalanine or tryptophan. A D gene is named only where the DNA matches it firmly. The size of a clone is reported for some rows only, either as once, few or many, or as a class for expanded clones.

len: 15
d_gene: -
abundance: few
v_gene: TRBV4-1
j_gene: TRBJ2-7
CDR3aa: CASSQDGGTGYEQYF
CDR3nt: TGCGCCAGCAGCCAAGATGGAGGTACTGGCTACGAGCAGTACTTC

len: 14
d_gene: -
abundance: few
v_gene: TRBV28
j_gene: TRBJ1-3
CDR3aa: CASSLRGIGNTIYF
CDR3nt: TGTGCCAGCAGTTTACGGGGGATCGGAAACACCATATATTTT

len: 13
d_gene: TRBD2
abundance: few
v_gene: TRBV12-3/TRBV12-4
j_gene: TRBJ2-5
CDR3aa: CASRTSLRETQYF
CDR3nt: TGTGCGTCTCGGACTAGCCTGAGGGAGACCCAGTACTTC

len: 11
d_gene: -
abundance: many
v_gene: TRBV12-3/TRBV12-4
j_gene: TRBJ2-7
CDR3aa: CASSFLYEQYF
CDR3nt: TGTGCCAGCAGTTTTCTCTACGAGCAGTACTTC

len: 17
d_gene: TRBD2
abundance: -
v_gene: TRBV7-9
j_gene: TRBJ2-1
CDR3aa: CASSPPLAAGGDNEQFF
CDR3nt: TGTGCCAGCAGCCCACCCCTAGCGGCCGGGGGAGACAATGAGCAGTTCTTC

len: 15
d_gene: TRBD2
abundance: -
v_gene: TRBV30
j_gene: TRBJ2-1
CDR3aa: CAWQDPSGGADEQFF
CDR3nt: TGTGCCTGGCAAGATCCTAGCGGGGGGGCCGATGAGCAGTTCTTC

len: 17
d_gene: TRBD1
abundance: -
v_gene: TRBV19
j_gene: TRBJ2-7
CDR3aa: CASSIPTDRGSGHEQYF
CDR3nt: TGTGCCAGTAGTATACCGACGGACAGGGGAAGTGGCCACGAGCAGTACTTC

len: 17
d_gene: TRBD1
abundance: -
v_gene: TRBV4-3
j_gene: TRBJ1-3
CDR3aa: CASSPGTGNPSGNTIYF
CDR3nt: TGCGCCAGCAGCCCTGGGACAGGCAACCCCTCTGGAAACACCATATATTTT

len: 16
d_gene: -
abundance: -
v_gene: TRBV27
j_gene: TRBJ2-5
CDR3aa: CASRHTGSGIGETQYF
CDR3nt: TGTGCCAGCAGACATACGGGGAGCGGCATAGGGGAGACCCAGTACTTC

len: 16
d_gene: TRBD2
abundance: -
v_gene: TRBV27
j_gene: TRBJ2-2
CDR3aa: CASSSPTSRYTGELFF
CDR3nt: TGTGCCAGCAGTTCGCCGACTAGCCGGTACACCGGGGAGCTGTTTTTT

len: 13
d_gene: TRBD2
abundance: -
v_gene: TRBV20-1
j_gene: TRBJ2-1
CDR3aa: CSATGTSSYEQFF
CDR3nt: TGCAGTGCTACCGGGACTAGTAGCTATGAGCAGTTCTTC

len: 15
d_gene: -
abundance: -
v_gene: TRBV5-1
j_gene: TRBJ2-1
CDR3aa: CASSLARQVVNEQFF
CDR3nt: TGCGCCAGCAGCTTGGCCCGGCAGGTTGTCAATGAGCAGTTCTTC

len: 14
d_gene: TRBD1
abundance: -
v_gene: TRBV2
j_gene: TRBJ1-2
CDR3aa: CASSEAQGASGYTF
CDR3nt: TGTGCCAGCAGTGAAGCACAGGGGGCAAGTGGCTACACCTTC

len: 15
d_gene: -
abundance: -
v_gene: TRBV5-1
j_gene: TRBJ2-7
CDR3aa: CASSLEGGAGDEQYF
CDR3nt: TGCGCCAGCAGCTTGGAGGGGGGGGCAGGCGACGAGCAGTACTTC